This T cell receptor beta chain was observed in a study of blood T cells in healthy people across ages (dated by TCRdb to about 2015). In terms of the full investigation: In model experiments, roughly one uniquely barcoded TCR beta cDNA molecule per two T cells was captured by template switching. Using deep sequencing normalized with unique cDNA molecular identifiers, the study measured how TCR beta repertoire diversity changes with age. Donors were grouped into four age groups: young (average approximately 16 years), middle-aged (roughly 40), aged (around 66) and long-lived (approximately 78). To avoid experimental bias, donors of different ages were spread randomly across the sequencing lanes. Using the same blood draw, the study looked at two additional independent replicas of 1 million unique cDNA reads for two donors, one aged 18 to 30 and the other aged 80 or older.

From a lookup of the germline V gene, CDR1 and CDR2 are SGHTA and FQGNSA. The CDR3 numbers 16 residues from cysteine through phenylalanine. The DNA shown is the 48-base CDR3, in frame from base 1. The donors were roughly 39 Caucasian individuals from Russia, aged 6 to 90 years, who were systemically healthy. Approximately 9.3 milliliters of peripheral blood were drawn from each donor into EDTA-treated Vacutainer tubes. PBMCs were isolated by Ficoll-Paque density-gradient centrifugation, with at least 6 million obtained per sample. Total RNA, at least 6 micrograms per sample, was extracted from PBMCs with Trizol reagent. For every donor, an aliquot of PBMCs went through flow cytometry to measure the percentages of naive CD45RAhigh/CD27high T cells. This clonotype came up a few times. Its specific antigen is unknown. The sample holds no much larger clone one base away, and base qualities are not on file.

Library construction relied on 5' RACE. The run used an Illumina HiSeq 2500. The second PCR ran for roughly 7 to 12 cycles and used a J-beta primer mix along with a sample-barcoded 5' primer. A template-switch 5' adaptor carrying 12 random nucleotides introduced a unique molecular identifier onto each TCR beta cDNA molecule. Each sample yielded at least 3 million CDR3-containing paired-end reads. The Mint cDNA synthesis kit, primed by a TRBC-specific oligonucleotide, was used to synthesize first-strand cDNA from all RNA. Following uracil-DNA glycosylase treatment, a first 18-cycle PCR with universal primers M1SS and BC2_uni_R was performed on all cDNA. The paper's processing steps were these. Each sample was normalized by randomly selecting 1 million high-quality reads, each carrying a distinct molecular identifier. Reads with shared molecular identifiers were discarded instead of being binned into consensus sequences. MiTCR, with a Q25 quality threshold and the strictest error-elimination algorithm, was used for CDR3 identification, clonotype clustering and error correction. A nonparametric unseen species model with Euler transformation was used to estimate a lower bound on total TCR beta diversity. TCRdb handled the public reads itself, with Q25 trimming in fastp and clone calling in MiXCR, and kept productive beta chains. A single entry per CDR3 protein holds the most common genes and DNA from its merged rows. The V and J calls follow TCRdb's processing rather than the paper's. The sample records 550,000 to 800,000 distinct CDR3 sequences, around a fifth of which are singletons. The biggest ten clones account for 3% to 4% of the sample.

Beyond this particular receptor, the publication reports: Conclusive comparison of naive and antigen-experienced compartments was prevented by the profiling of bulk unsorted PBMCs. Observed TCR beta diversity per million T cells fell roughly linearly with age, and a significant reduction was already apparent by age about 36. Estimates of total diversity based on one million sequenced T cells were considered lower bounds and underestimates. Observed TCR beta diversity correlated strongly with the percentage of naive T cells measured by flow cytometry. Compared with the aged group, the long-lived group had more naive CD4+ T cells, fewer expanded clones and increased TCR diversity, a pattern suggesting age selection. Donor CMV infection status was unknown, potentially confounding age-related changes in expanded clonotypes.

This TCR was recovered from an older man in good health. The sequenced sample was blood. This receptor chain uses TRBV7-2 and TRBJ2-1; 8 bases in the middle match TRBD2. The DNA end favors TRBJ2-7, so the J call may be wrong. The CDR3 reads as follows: CASSLGEREFSYEQYF. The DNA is TGTGCCAGCAGCTTAGGGGAGCGGGAGTTCTCCTACGAGCAGTACTTC.